A selection of T cell receptor beta chains follows, all from one sample in a study of naive and memory T cell subsets. TCRdb called the UMI-ligation and nested PCR reads again in MiXCR, with one record for every CDR3 protein. This repertoire shows 120,000 to 150,000 distinct CDR3 sequences, over 15% found once; its top ten account for 0.14% to 0.15%. The material sequenced was naive CD4+ T cells from blood. These receptors were collected from a human donor in good health. CDR3s include the opening cysteine and the closing phenylalanine or tryptophan. The D gene is left open where the match is weak. Only some rows state a clone size, as once, few, many or a class for expanded clones.

TRBJ2-3	-	TRBV3-1	few	CASSHAPRRGGTDTQYF	TGTGCCAGCAGCCACGCTCCCCGGAGGGGAGGCACAGATACGCAGTATTTT
TRBJ2-7	-	TRBV11-2	-	CASSLSSGSYEQYF	TGTGCCAGCAGCTTAAGTAGCGGATCCTACGAGCAGTACTTC
TRBJ1-1	-	TRBV28	many	CASSSAQATNTEAFF	TGTGCCAGCAGTTCAGCTCAGGCGACGAACACTGAAGCTTTCTTT
TRBJ2-1	-	TRBV18	few	CASSPDIEGNEQFF	TGTGCCAGCTCACCAGATATCGAGGGCAATGAGCAGTTCTTC
TRBJ2-6	-	TRBV27	-	CASSFSRPLGGANVLTF	TGTGCCAGCAGTTTTTCCCGACCACTGGGAGGGGCCAACGTCCTGACTTTC
TRBJ1-2	-	TRBV12-3/TRBV12-4	few	CASSFLQGSYGYTF	TGTGCCAGCAGTTTTTTGCAGGGATCCTATGGCTACACCTTC
TRBJ2-3	-	TRBV5-4	few	CASRARTNRTDTQYF	TGTGCCAGCAGAGCTCGTACTAATCGCACAGATACGCAGTATTTT
TRBJ1-4	-	TRBV12-3/TRBV12-4	-	CASRGRSLGEKLFF	TGTGCCAGCAGGGGGAGGTCTTTAGGGGAAAAACTGTTTTTT
TRBJ2-2	TRBD1	TRBV14	-	CASSQERTGKNTGELFF	TGTGCCAGCAGCCAAGAAAGGACAGGGAAAAACACCGGGGAGCTGTTTTTT
TRBJ1-5	-	TRBV9	many	CASSVGGADQPQHF	TGTGCCAGCAGCGTAGGGGGAGCTGATCAGCCCCAGCATTTT
TRBJ2-7	-	TRBV3-1	-	CASSLSATGLYEQYF	TGTGCCAGCAGCCTCTCGGCGACAGGCCTCTACGAGCAGTACTTC
TRBJ2-1	TRBD2	TRBV10-3	few	CAISESQAGGYNEQFF	TGTGCCATCAGTGAGTCTCAAGCGGGAGGATACAATGAGCAGTTCTTC
TRBJ1-1	TRBD1	TRBV12-3/TRBV12-4	-	CASSLEPGQLNTEAFF	TGTGCCAGCAGTTTAGAACCGGGACAGCTAAACACTGAAGCTTTCTTT
TRBJ1-3	-	TRBV15	few	CATSRDRAGNTIYF	TGTGCCACCAGCAGAGACCGGGCTGGAAACACCATATATTTT
TRBJ1-5	-	TRBV2	-	CASTIERPFYSNQPQHF	TGTGCCAGCACCATCGAGAGGCCTTTCTATAGCAATCAGCCCCAGCATTTT
TRBJ1-2	TRBD1	TRBV20-1	-	CSASGTGENYGYTF	TGCAGTGCTAGTGGGACAGGAGAAAACTATGGCTACACCTTC
TRBJ2-5	-	TRBV7-2	-	CASSLTRRETQYF	TGTGCCAGCAGTCTGACTAGGCGGGAGACCCAGTACTTC
TRBJ1-5	-	TRBV6-5	few	CASSYFPGPNQPQHF	TGTGCCAGCAGTTACTTTCCAGGGCCCAATCAGCCCCAGCATTTT
TRBJ2-7	TRBD1	TRBV27	-	CASSRRTGETYEQYF	TGTGCCAGCAGTCGCCGTACAGGGGAAACCTACGAGCAGTACTTC
TRBJ2-1	TRBD2	TRBV12-3/TRBV12-4	few	CASTWGSGRDNEQFF	TGTGCCAGCACCTGGGGCAGCGGGAGGGACAATGAGCAGTTCTTC
TRBJ2-3	-	TRBV27	-	CASSTRRQSTDTQYF	TGTGCCAGCAGTACGCGGCGGCAGAGCACAGATACGCAGTATTTT
TRBJ2-3	-	TRBV2	-	CASNDKRFTDTQYF	TGTGCCAGCAATGACAAACGATTCACAGATACGCAGTATTTT
TRBJ2-2	-	TRBV20-1	few	CSVGGEVPGELFF	TGCAGTGTGGGGGGAGAGGTGCCCGGGGAGCTGTTTTTT
TRBJ2-7	-	TRBV9	few	CASSVASGQLYEQYF	TGTGCCAGCAGCGTAGCTTCCGGACAGCTCTACGAGCAGTACTTC
TRBJ1-2	-	TRBV6-2/TRBV6-3	-	CASSYSAWTDLYGYTF	TGTGCCAGCAGTTACTCCGCGTGGACAGACCTCTATGGCTACACCTTC
TRBJ1-5	-	TRBV6-5	-	CASSENRVRPSDQPQHF	TGTGCCAGCAGCGAAAACAGGGTCCGGCCCTCGGATCAGCCCCAGCATTTT
TRBJ2-3	-	TRBV11-2	-	CASSLVTGASTDTQYF	TGTGCCAGCAGCTTAGTTACCGGGGCTAGCACAGATACGCAGTATTTT
TRBJ1-1	TRBD1	TRBV20-1	-	CSASGDRVGTEAFF	TGCAGTGCTAGTGGGGACAGGGTGGGCACTGAAGCTTTCTTT
TRBJ1-5	TRBD1	TRBV30	-	CAWSADRGSGNQPQHF	TGTGCCTGGAGTGCGGACAGGGGGTCTGGCAATCAGCCCCAGCATTTT
TRBJ1-1	-	TRBV7-9	-	CASSSREGLITEAFF	TGTGCCAGCAGCTCCCGGGAGGGTTTAATAACTGAAGCTTTCTTT
TRBJ2-3	-	TRBV5-1	-	CASSSEGHTLPDTQYF	TGCGCCAGCAGCTCGGAGGGACACACCCTTCCAGATACGCAGTATTTT
TRBJ1-1	-	TRBV14	few	CASSPREHRNTEAFF	TGTGCCAGCAGCCCAAGGGAGCACCGGAACACTGAAGCTTTCTTT
TRBJ2-1	TRBD2	TRBV29-1	few	CSVEDPSGSSLYNEQFF	TGCAGCGTTGAAGATCCCAGCGGGAGTTCCCTTTACAATGAGCAGTTCTTC
TRBJ2-2	-	TRBV19	few	CASSIRGFTGELFF	TGTGCCAGTAGTATACGGGGATTTACCGGGGAGCTGTTTTTT
TRBJ2-7	-	TRBV20-1	-	CSASRAGLSSYEQYF	TGCAGTGCTAGCCGAGCGGGCCTATCCTCCTACGAGCAGTACTTC
TRBJ2-5	TRBD2	TRBV4-1	-	CASSEGLAGGRETQYF	TGCGCCAGCAGTGAAGGACTAGCGGGAGGGCGCGAGACCCAGTACTTC
TRBJ1-2	-	TRBV29-1	-	CSVELSGPYGYTF	TGCAGCGTTGAGTTGTCGGGTCCTTATGGCTACACCTTC
TRBJ2-7	-	TRBV7-6	-	CASSQYPDSDEGEQYF	TGTGCCAGCAGCCAATACCCGGACAGCGACGAGGGCGAGCAGTACTTC
TRBJ1-2	-	TRBV12-3/TRBV12-4	few	CASSYEAGGYTF	TGTGCCAGCAGTTACGAGGCGGGCGGCTACACCTTC
TRBJ2-1	-	TRBV18	few	CASSPPNGQFGEQFF	TGTGCCAGCTCACCCCCAAACGGCCAGTTTGGCGAGCAGTTCTTC
TRBJ1-4	TRBD1	TRBV5-4	few	CASSLDGTGDEKLFF	TGTGCCAGCAGCTTGGACGGGACAGGGGATGAAAAACTGTTTTTT
TRBJ2-1	-	TRBV12-3/TRBV12-4	few	CASSSGRPGRYNEQFF	TGTGCCAGCAGTAGCGGGCGGCCCGGCCGCTACAATGAGCAGTTCTTC
TRBJ1-2	TRBD1	TRBV6-5	once	CASTRQGNYGYTF	TGTGCCAGCACAAGACAGGGGAACTATGGCTACACCTTC
TRBJ2-7	TRBD2	TRBV28	-	CASSAGNPIGLANSYEQYF	TGTGCCAGCAGCGCCGGAAACCCTATCGGACTAGCGAACTCCTACGAGCAGTACTTC
TRBJ1-5	-	TRBV5-5	-	CASSFWGGSNQPQHF	TGTGCCAGCAGCTTCTGGGGCGGAAGCAATCAGCCCCAGCATTTT
TRBJ2-1	-	TRBV20-1	-	CSARLTSSYNEQFF	TGCAGTGCTAGATTGACGAGCTCCTACAATGAGCAGTTCTTC
TRBJ2-7	TRBD2	TRBV18	-	CASSPRLAGDLWEQYF	TGTGCCAGCTCACCAAGACTAGCGGGAGATTTATGGGAGCAGTACTTC
TRBJ1-5	-	TRBV5-1	-	CASSLGPGGNQPQHF	TGCGCCAGCAGCTTGGGCCCGGGAGGCAATCAGCCCCAGCATTTT
TRBJ2-3	TRBD1	TRBV24-1	few	CATSDWRRGSRTQYF	TGTGCCACCAGTGATTGGCGCAGGGGGTCGAGAACGCAGTATTTT
TRBJ2-7	TRBD1	TRBV27	-	CASSPEQGAGNRNEQYF	TGTGCCAGCAGTCCGGAACAGGGGGCTGGTAATCGGAACGAGCAGTACTTC
TRBJ2-1	TRBD2	TRBV6-5	-	CASTRKGGPVSYNEQFF	TGTGCCAGCACGAGGAAGGGAGGGCCAGTCTCCTACAATGAGCAGTTCTTC
TRBJ2-7	-	TRBV15	-	CATSRDRLAIYEQYF	TGTGCCACCAGCAGAGATAGGCTAGCGATCTACGAGCAGTACTTC
TRBJ1-5	TRBD1	TRBV29-1	-	CSVNLAGGGQPQHF	TGCAGCGTTAATCTGGCAGGGGGCGGTCAGCCCCAGCATTTT
TRBJ2-3	TRBD2	TRBV5-4	few	CASSLAGGRTDTQYF	TGTGCCAGCAGCTTAGCGGGAGGGCGCACAGATACGCAGTATTTT